The 27 T cell receptor beta chains reported below all come from one sample, sequenced in a study of blood T cell repertoires in COVID-19. TCRdb's copy holds only in-frame clones and misses some; the assay was immunoSEQ multiplex PCR. Among roughly 68,000 clones listed, 89% were seen once. The sequenced sample was peripheral blood. These receptors originate from a woman aged 45-65 years with active COVID-19.

The chain couples TRBV7-6 to TRBJ2-7, with 7 bases aligning to TRBD1. The CDR3 length is 14 residues. V shed 1 base, J shed 5 bases, and the junction held 5 bases outside the gene matches. Germline values: CDR1 SGHVS, CDR2 FNYEAQ. The CDR3 protein is CASSLGRQGHEQYF. DNA for the CDR3: TGTGCCAGCAGCTTAGGAAGACAGGGCCACGAGCAGTACTTC.

This chain uses TRBV13 with TRBJ2-1; no clear D gene. This CDR3 has 14 amino acids. The germline V gene has CDR1 PRHDT and CDR2 FYEKMQ (reference sequence). With 5 bases removed from V and 0 bases from J, the gap between germline ends came to 8 bases. The CDR3 DNA is TGTGCCAGCAGCCTACCAAGCTCCTACAATGAGCAGTTCTTC. Translation gives CASSLPSSYNEQFF.

The chain uses TRBV25-1 and TRBJ1-2; TRBD1 is a possible D gene (5 bases). V gave up 2 bases and J gave up 4 bases, with 14 bases separating them. Germline-derived CDR1 and CDR2 are MGHDK and SYGVNS. This CDR3 has 15 amino acids. The CDR3 DNA is TGTGCCAGCAGTGAACCCCGAGGGACTGGCTATGGCTACACCTTC. Residues: CASSEPRGTGYGYTF.

The rearrangement joins TRBV19 to TRBJ1-1, with D unresolved. The CDR3 totals 13 residues. In germline, CDR1 is LNHDA, CDR2 SQIVND (reference sequence). V was clipped by 3 bases and J by 1 base, with 6 bases between them. CDR3 in amino acids: CASSISGNTEAFF. The CDR3 region has the DNA TGTGCCAGTAGTATTTCAGGGAACACTGAAGCTTTCTTT.

V gene TRBV10-1 combines with J gene TRBJ2-1, with TRBD2 matching 13 bases. The CDR3 loop spans 15 amino acids. Germline loops: CDR1 WNHNN, CDR2 SYGVQD (reference sequence). The V and J ends lost 5 bases and 8 bases, in that order; junction bases with no gene match: 6. The CDR3 reads CASSSGTSGADEQFF. The CDR3 DNA is TGCGCCAGCAGTTCCGGGACTAGCGGGGCCGATGAGCAGTTCTTC.

This rearrangement joins TRBV14 to TRBJ2-1; 12 positions agree with TRBD2. V shed 7 bases, J shed 6 bases, and the junction held 7 bases outside the gene matches. CDR1 and CDR2 (germline): SGHDN, FVKESK. The CDR3 covers 15 residues. CDR3 in DNA: TGTGCCAGCAATTACCTAGCGGGAGGGCCCAATGAGCAGTTCTTC. Its protein is CASNYLAGGPNEQFF.

This clone was found once. The chain has TRBV13 and TRBJ2-4; TRBD1 matches at 7 bases. The V gene end was trimmed by 5 bases and the J gene end by 9 bases; junction bases not matched to a gene: 7. Germline CDR1 reads PRHDT; CDR2 reads FYEKMQ (reference sequence). The CDR3 contains 13 residues. CDR3 in DNA: TGTGCCAGCAGCGACCGGGACAGTATCATTCAGTACTTC. As protein: CASSDRDSIIQYF. The full variable domain, with the rest looked up from reference TRBV13 and TRBJ2-4, is AAGVIQSPRHLIKEKRETATLKCYPIPRHDTVYWYQQGPGQDPQFLISFYEKMQSDKGSIPDRFSAQQFSDYHSELNMSSLELGDSALYFCASSDRDSIIQYFGAGTRLSVL.

Written as DNA, the CDR3 is TGCAGCGGGCCGGGACAGTACACCTACGAGCAGTACTTC. It translates to CSGPGQYTYEQYF. The V gene is TRBV29-1, the J gene TRBJ2-7; TRBD1 matches 7 bases. Unmatched junction bases numbered 8, after V lost 7 bases and J lost 2 bases. The germline V gene has CDR1 SQVTM and CDR2 ANQGSEA. The CDR3 is made up of 13 amino acids.

V usage is TRBV11-1 and J usage is TRBJ2-7; 15 nucleotides agree with TRBD2. CDR3 length: 15 amino acids. Germline lookup yields CDR1 SGHAT and CDR2 FQDESV (reference sequence). V lost 4 bases to trimming and J lost 4 bases; unmatched junction nucleotides: 2. The CDR3 DNA sequence: TGTGCCAGCAGCTGGGGACTAGCGGGAGGTTACGAGCAGTACTTC. Its translation is CASSWGLAGGYEQYF.

The sample holds a few counts of this clone. This chain links TRBV2 with TRBJ1-2; 10 bases agree with TRBD1. The CDR3 spans 15 residues. From germline, CDR1 is SNHLY and CDR2 FYNNEI. Trimming took 3 bases from V and 5 from J; bases not matched to a gene: 6. CDR3 sequence: CASSDTGTGAYGYTF. The CDR3 DNA follows: TGTGCCAGCAGTGATACCGGGACAGGGGCTTATGGCTACACCTTC.

The chain uses TRBV19 and TRBJ2-1, with 7 bases lining up with TRBD1. Germline CDR1 is LNHDA and CDR2 is SQIVND (reference sequence). J was trimmed by 12 bases and V by 6 bases; bases with no gene match: 17. The CDR3 runs 15 residues. CDR3 residues: CASRSGTVGSPGQFF. The CDR3 DNA sequence: TGTGCCAGTAGATCCGGGACAGTGGGCTCTCCTGGGCAGTTCTTC.

V and J are TRBV5-1 and TRBJ1-2; 10 bases line up with TRBD1. Looked up from germline, CDR1 is SGHRS and CDR2 is YFSETQ. CDR3 length: 13 amino acids. V shed 2 bases and J 8 bases; nucleotides not matched to a gene: 3. The CDR3 DNA reads as TGCGCCAGCAGCTTCGGGACAGGGGACGGCTACACCTTC. Protein sequence: CASSFGTGDGYTF.

The V gene is TRBV10-3, the J gene TRBJ2-2; TRBD2 matches 11 bases. The CDR3 spans 16 residues. V was clipped by 5 bases and J by 0 bases; unmatched bases: 2. Germline CDR1 and CDR2: ENHRY and SYGVKD. The CDR3 region is CAISSTSGTNTGELFF. DNA of the CDR3: TGTGCCATCAGTTCGACTAGCGGGACGAACACCGGGGAGCTGTTTTTT.

The chain recombines TRBV18 with TRBJ2-7; TRBD2 agrees at 7 bases. This CDR3 is built from 13 residues. In germline, CDR1 is KGHSH, CDR2 LQKENI. The ends lost 0 bases at V and 7 bases at J; junction bases unmatched: 3. The CDR3 region has the DNA TGTGCCAGCTCACCACCGGGGGGGAGGGAGCAGTACTTC. The encoded protein is CASSPPGGREQYF.

This sequence joins TRBV3-1 (or the pseudogene TRBV3-2) and TRBJ2-1; the match to TRBD1 covers 9 bases. Germline lookup yields CDR1 LGHDT and CDR2 YNNKEL (reference sequence). This CDR3 is built from 18 residues. After removal of 4 bases from V and 4 bases from J, the junction contained 14 bases not matched to a gene. This CDR3 reads CASSLLRSGQGQYNEQFF. In nucleotides, the CDR3 is TGTGCCAGCAGCCTACTTCGTTCGGGACAGGGTCAATACAATGAGCAGTTCTTC.

The rearrangement joins TRBV3-1 (or the pseudogene TRBV3-2) to TRBJ2-1, with D uncertain. The ends were cut back, 4 bases at V and 7 bases at J, with 11 bases in the middle. The CDR3 has 13 residues. CDR1 LGHDT and CDR2 YNNKEL come from the germline V gene (reference sequence). In nucleotides, the CDR3 is TGTGCCAGCAGCCCCCTAGATAGGAATGAGCAGTTCTTC. Translation gives CASSPLDRNEQFF.

This chain joins TRBV6-1 and TRBJ1-4; the D gene is possibly TRBD1 (6 bases). The V end was cut by 4 bases, the J end by 0 bases, with 15 bases between. There are 17 residues in the CDR3. Germline V gene data show CDR1 as MNHNS and CDR2 as SASEGT. Written as DNA, the CDR3 is TGTGCCAGCAGTGTCTACAGGGTGGAAGCAACTAATGAAAAACTGTTTTTT. This codes for CASSVYRVEATNEKLFF.

The chain recombines TRBV7-2 with TRBJ2-3; 11 positions match TRBD2. The germline V gene has CDR1 SGHTA and CDR2 FQGNSA. The CDR3 loop spans 15 amino acids. With 5 bases clipped from V and 3 bases from J, the junction kept 4 bases outside the gene matches. The CDR3 loop reads CASSPRLAGTDTQYF. In nucleotides, the CDR3 is TGTGCCAGCAGCCCTAGACTAGCGGGGACAGATACGCAGTATTTT. The full variable domain, with the rest looked up from reference TRBV7-2 and TRBJ2-3, is GAGVSQSPSNKVTEKGKDVELRCDPISGHTALYWYRQSLGQGLEFLIYFQGNSAPDKSGLPSDRFSAERTGGSVSTLTIQRTQQEDSAVYLCASSPRLAGTDTQYFGPGTRLTVL.

V gene TRBV7-9 combines with J gene TRBJ2-1, with 10 bases aligning to TRBD2. This CDR3 has 17 residues. J gave up 7 bases and V 2 bases, and 11 bases lay outside the gene matches. In germline, CDR1 is SEHNR, CDR2 FQNEAQ (reference sequence). In DNA form, the CDR3 reads TGTGCCAGCAGCTTACCCATCCTAGCGGGAGTAGTGAATGAGCAGTTCTTC. It codes for CASSLPILAGVVNEQFF.

The chain uses TRBV9 and TRBJ2-7; 13 bases are shared with TRBD2. CDR1 and CDR2 from the germline V gene are SGDLS and YYNGEE. This CDR3 region has 13 residues. After removal of 3 bases from V and 7 bases from J, the junction contained 1 base not matched to a gene. CDR3 sequence reads: CASSGTSGSEQYF. CDR3 sequence (DNA): TGTGCCAGCAGCGGGACTAGCGGGAGTGAGCAGTACTTC.

In nucleotides, the CDR3 is TGCAGCGTTGAAGGGACTAGCGAATACAATGAGCAGTTCTTC. Protein product: CSVEGTSEYNEQFF. This chain links TRBV29-1 with TRBJ2-1; 9 bases map to TRBD2. The V gene's germline CDR1 is SQVTM and CDR2 ANQGSEA. This CDR3 is built from 14 residues. V lost 1 base, J lost 4 bases, and 2 bases stayed unmatched.

This sequence joins TRBV5-1 and TRBJ1-2, with D possibly TRBD1 on 5 matching bases. The ends were cut back, 1 base at V and 6 bases at J, with 13 bases in the middle. The CDR3 length is 14 residues. CDR1 and CDR2 from the germline V gene are SGHRS and YFSETQ. In DNA form, the CDR3 reads TGCGCCAGCAGCTTGTGGGGAGGGGCGAATGGCTACACCTTC. It codes for CASSLWGGANGYTF.

Here the CDR3 reads CASSDRDYGYTF. The CDR3 nucleotides read TGTGCCAGCAGCGACAGAGACTATGGCTACACCTTC. The chain recombines TRBV6-6 with TRBJ1-2; D is possibly TRBD1 (5 bases). The CDR3 spans 12 residues. V dropped 6 bases and J dropped 3 bases, with 8 bases sitting between them. CDR1 and CDR2 (germline): MNHNY, SVGAGI (reference sequence).

The chain recombines TRBV2 with TRBJ1-1, with TRBD1 as a possible D gene (6 bases). Trimming took off 5 bases at V and 7 bases at J, with 8 bases between the two ends. The length of the CDR3 is 11 residues. Looked up from germline, CDR1 is SNHLY and CDR2 is FYNNEI. The chain's CDR3 is CASSTGFEAFF. The CDR3 coding sequence is TGTGCCAGCAGTACAGGGTTTGAAGCTTTCTTT.

The chain couples TRBV12-3 or TRBV12-4 to TRBJ2-5; maybe TRBD1 (6 bases). V was trimmed by 3 bases and J by 3 bases, leaving 8 bases between them. This CDR3 region has 13 residues. The CDR3 spells CASSLGTKETQYF. The CDR3 DNA reads TGTGCCAGCAGTTTGGGGACAAAAGAGACCCAGTACTTC.

The J gene is TRBJ2-5, the V gene TRBV24-1, with D possibly TRBD2 on 5 matching bases. The CDR3 has 16 residues. Deletions cut 2 bases from V and 5 bases from J, with 17 bases between. CDR1 is KGHDR, CDR2 SFDVKD, per germline. The CDR3 sequence is CATSDSPRNGEETQYF. The DNA for the CDR3 is TGTGCCACCAGTGATTCCCCGCGCAACGGGGAGGAGACCCAGTACTTC.

This clone was counted a single time. The chain combines TRBV19 with TRBJ2-7; 7 nucleotides line up with TRBD1. The CDR3 runs to 15 residues. Germline CDR1 reads LNHDA; CDR2 reads SQIVND (reference sequence). The trim removed 1 base at V and 4 bases at J, leaving 7 bases unmatched. In nucleotides, the CDR3 is TGTGCCAGTAGTATAGTCACACAGGGGTTATACGAGCAGTACTTC. Translating it yields CASSIVTQGLYEQYF.